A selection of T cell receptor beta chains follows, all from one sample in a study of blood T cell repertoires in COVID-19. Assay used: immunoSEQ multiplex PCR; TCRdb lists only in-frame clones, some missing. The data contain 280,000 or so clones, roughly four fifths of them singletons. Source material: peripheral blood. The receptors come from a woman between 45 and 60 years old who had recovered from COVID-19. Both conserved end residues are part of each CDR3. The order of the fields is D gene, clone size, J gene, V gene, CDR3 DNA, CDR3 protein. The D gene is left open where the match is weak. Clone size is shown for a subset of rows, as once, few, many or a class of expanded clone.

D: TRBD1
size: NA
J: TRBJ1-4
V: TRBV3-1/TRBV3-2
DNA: TGTGCCAGCAGCCAAGAGGTCCCACAGGGGGCGCGAAAACTGTTTTTT
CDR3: CASSQEVPQGARKLFF

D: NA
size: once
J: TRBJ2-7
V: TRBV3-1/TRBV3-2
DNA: TGTGCCAGCAGCCTAGCCGTCGAAGTTGGCGAGCAGTACTTC
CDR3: CASSLAVEVGEQYF

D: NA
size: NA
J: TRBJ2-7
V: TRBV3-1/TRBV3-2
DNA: TGTGCCAGCAGCCAAGACTACGGACCGAACGGGGATTCCGAGCAGTACTTC
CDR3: CASSQDYGPNGDSEQYF

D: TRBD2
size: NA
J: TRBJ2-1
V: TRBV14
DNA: TGTGCCAGCAGGCTAGCGGGAGGGATTGAGCAGTTCTTC
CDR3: CASRLAGGIEQFF

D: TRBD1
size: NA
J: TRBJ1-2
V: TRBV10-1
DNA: TGCGCCACCCCGAAATGGGTTCGAGACAGGGGGGGCGGCTACACCTTC
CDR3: CATPKWVRDRGGGYTF

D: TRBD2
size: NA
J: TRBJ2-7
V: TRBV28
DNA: TGTGCCAGCAGTTTAGGGGCCCCCCACACTAGCGGGGGGGCCAATTACGAGCAGTACTTC
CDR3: CASSLGAPHTSGGANYEQYF

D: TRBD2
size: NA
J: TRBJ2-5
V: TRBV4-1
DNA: TGCGCCAGCAGCCAGGGAGTGAGCGGGGGCGGGCAAGAGACCCAGTACTTC
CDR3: CASSQGVSGGGQETQYF

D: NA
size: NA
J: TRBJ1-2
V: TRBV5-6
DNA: TGTGCCAGCAGCTTGGACTTCTATGGCTACACCTTC
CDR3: CASSLDFYGYTF

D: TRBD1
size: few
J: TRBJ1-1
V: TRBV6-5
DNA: TGTGCCAGCAGCACCCCACAGGGGGGACACGAAGCTTTCTTT
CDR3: CASSTPQGGHEAFF

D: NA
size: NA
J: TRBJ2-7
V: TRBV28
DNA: TGTGCCACCAGACTCCCCGGTTACGAGCAGTACTTC
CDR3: CATRLPGYEQYF

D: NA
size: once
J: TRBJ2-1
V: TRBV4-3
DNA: TGCGCCAGCAGCCAAGATGAGGTGGTCAATGAGCAGTTCTTC
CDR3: CASSQDEVVNEQFF

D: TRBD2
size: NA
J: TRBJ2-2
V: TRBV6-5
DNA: TGTGCCAGCAGAAGTGGGCGGGAGGAAACCGGGGAGCTGTTTTTT
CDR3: CASRSGREETGELFF

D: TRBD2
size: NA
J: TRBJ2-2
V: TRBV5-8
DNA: TGTGCCAGCAGCTTGAAAGCTAGCGGGGCCACCGGGGAGCTGTTTTTT
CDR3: CASSLKASGATGELFF

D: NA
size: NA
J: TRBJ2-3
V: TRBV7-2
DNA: TGTGCCAGCAGCCCCCATCGCGGAACCTTCACAGATACGCAGTATTTT
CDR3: CASSPHRGTFTDTQYF

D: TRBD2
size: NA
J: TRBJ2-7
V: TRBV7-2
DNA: TGTGCCAGCAGCTTTACTAGCGGGGCCTACGAGCAGTACTTC
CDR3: CASSFTSGAYEQYF

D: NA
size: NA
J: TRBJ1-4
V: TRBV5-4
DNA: TGTGCCAGCAGCTTGAGTGGCAGCGGTAATGAAAAACTGTTTTTT
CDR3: CASSLSGSGNEKLFF

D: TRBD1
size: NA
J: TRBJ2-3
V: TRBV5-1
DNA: TGCGCCAGCAGCAGGACAGGCCAGTCAGATACGCAGTATTTT
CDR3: CASSRTGQSDTQYF

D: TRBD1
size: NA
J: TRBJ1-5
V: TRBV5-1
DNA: TGCGCCAAGTCGACAGGGAGCAAGAGTCAGCCCCAGCATTTT
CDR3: CAKSTGSKSQPQHF

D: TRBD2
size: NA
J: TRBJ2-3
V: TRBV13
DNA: TGTGCCAGCAGCTTACCGGGACTAGCGTCTAAAGGGGGCACAGATACGCAGTATTTT
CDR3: CASSLPGLASKGGTDTQYF

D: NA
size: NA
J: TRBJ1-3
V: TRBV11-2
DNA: TGTGCCAGCAGCTTAGTAGGTGGGCAGACTGGAAACACCATATATTTT
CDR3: CASSLVGGQTGNTIYF

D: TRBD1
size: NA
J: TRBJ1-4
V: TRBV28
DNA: TGTGCCAGCAGTTTGTCCACAGGGGGCAGGGGGGAAAAACTGTTTTTT
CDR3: CASSLSTGGRGEKLFF

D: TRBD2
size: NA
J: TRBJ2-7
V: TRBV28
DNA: TGTGCCAGCAGGCCGGGACTAGCGGTTTCCTACGAGCAGTACTTC
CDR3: CASRPGLAVSYEQYF

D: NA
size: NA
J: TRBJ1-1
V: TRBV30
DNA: TGTGCCTGGAGTGGACCCAGGGGTCCCAGGACTGAAGCTTTCTTT
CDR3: CAWSGPRGPRTEAFF

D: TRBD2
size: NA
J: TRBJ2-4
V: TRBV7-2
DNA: TGTGCCAGCAGCGAAGCGGGAGTTTCCAAAAACATTCAGTACTTC
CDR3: CASSEAGVSKNIQYF

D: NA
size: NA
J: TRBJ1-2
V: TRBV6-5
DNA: TGTGCCAGCAGCGCGACAGGAGCCCCCTATGGCTACACCTTC
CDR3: CASSATGAPYGYTF